This T cell receptor (beta chain) originates from a study of post-analysis software for immune sequencing data. Background on the study: The courses of disease that were included comprised relapsing-remitting, secondary progressive and progressive-relapsing multiple sclerosis.

Presence of unique molecular identifiers characterized the TCR beta cDNA libraries. Researchers reported 520,000 or so cDNA molecules coming from about 0.98 to 11 million T cells. TCRdb independently ran MiXCR on the PCR reads; one entry per CDR3 protein. Here the sample spans under 900,000 distinct CDR3 sequences, roughly 50% being singletons. Findings of the study overall: Normalized Chao1 diversity was significantly reduced in patients versus controls. Same-batch preparations were strongly co-clustered by F measure. Patients carried roughly 5 TRBV segments more frequently than controls did, and TRBV5-6, TRBV5-1 and TRBV20-1 were among them.

The count of this clonotype is one. Its target is unknown. The CDR3 has 15 amino acids. V shed 0 bases and J 8 bases; nucleotides not matched to a gene: 8. Germline V CDR1 and CDR2: MNHEY, SVGAGI. The material sequenced was blood. The chain couples TRBV6-5 to TRBJ1-2; 8 nucleotides align to TRBD1. This receptor was identified in a girl aged 10 to 17 with multiple sclerosis. Here the CDR3 reads CASSYSISDRDGYTF. CDR3 DNA sequence: TGTGCCAGCAGTTACTCGATCTCGGACAGGGACGGCTACACCTTC.